This TCR beta chain was identified during a study of T cells in Graves' hyperthyroidism and ophthalmopathy. RNA transcripts served as the template for amplifying TCR beta CDR3 regions. Primed by the HTBI set, a first-round RT-PCR was run on the TCR CDR3. MiXCR, run by TCRdb on the multiplex PCR reads, gives a single entry per CDR3 protein. The table lists about 270,000 distinct CDR3 sequences, roughly 22% of them singletons. V lost 3 bases to trimming and J lost 6 bases; unmatched junction nucleotides: 12. CDR3 length equals 15 residues. Germline V CDR1 and CDR2: GTSNPN, SVGIG (reference sequence). General study results and limits: Most thyroid-expanded clonotypes above 0.001 were also found in blood.

Many counts were recorded for this clonotype. What it binds is not known. Exclusion criteria comprised uncontrolled infection, other autoimmune disease, pregnancy or lactation. The chain employs TRBV30 and TRBJ2-7; 9 positions match TRBD2. The source material was blood. This clonotype was obtained from a man between 25 and 39 years old with Graves' ophthalmopathy. CDR3 DNA sequence: TGTGCCTGGAGCGGTTATGCGGGAGGGCCTGGCGAGCAGTACTTC. This encodes CAWSGYAGGPGEQYF.